This T cell receptor (beta chain) was sequenced for a study of T cell responses to AZD1222 COVID-19 vaccine. Details on this clone: No antigen is known for it.

General study results and limits: An increase in Spike-specific TCR breadth and depth was observed after two AZD1222 doses. Donors were largely white British and mainly female; clonal diversity was possibly underestimated.

Produced via immunoSEQ multiplex PCR; TCRdb's table is partial and in-frame only. Altogether roughly 130,000 clones are present, roughly 88% being singletons, with the ten largest covering 15% to 20%. The material sequenced was peripheral blood, taken on day 0 of MenACWY control vaccination. The clonotype was recovered from an adult in good health.

This CDR3 reads CASSVNGVFREQYF. The CDR3 nucleotides are TGTGCCAGTAGTGTGAACGGCGTATTTAGGGAGCAGTACTTC. V is TRBV19 and J is TRBJ2-7; unclear D gene. Germline CDR1 reads LNHDA; CDR2 reads SQIVND (reference sequence). This CDR3 comprises 14 residues. Trimming removed 5 bases from V and 7 bases from J, with 18 bases in between.